The sequence of this T cell receptor (beta chain) was determined in a study of cytomegalovirus exposure and HLA in healthy donors. General study findings and limits: Association of fewer than 20,000 TCR beta sequences with HLA alleles was found at 0.05 false discovery rate in a later analysis.

60 Vbeta and 13 Jbeta primers were used in PCR. In the original analysis: A follow-up analysis tallied 86 million or so unique TCR beta chains, roughly 10 million shared. Assay used: immunoSEQ multiplex PCR; TCRdb lists only in-frame clones, some missing. That table is the source of V, J and clone size, and D and trimming were worked out from the DNA. The data contain 110,000 to 150,000 clones, 78% of them singletons. With respect to this clone: Antigen: not known.

Germline values: CDR1 SQVTM, CDR2 ANQGSEA. The CDR3 is 11 amino acids. This clonotype was obtained from a female donor in good health and CMV-seronegative. The sequenced sample consisted of PBMCs. The chain carries TRBV29-1 and TRBJ2-5, with 7 nucleotides matching TRBD1. The J call may be incorrect, as the DNA end agrees better with TRBJ2-7. The CDR3 loop reads CSVYRGHEQYF. CDR3 coding DNA: TGCAGCGTGTACAGGGGACACGAGCAGTACTTC.